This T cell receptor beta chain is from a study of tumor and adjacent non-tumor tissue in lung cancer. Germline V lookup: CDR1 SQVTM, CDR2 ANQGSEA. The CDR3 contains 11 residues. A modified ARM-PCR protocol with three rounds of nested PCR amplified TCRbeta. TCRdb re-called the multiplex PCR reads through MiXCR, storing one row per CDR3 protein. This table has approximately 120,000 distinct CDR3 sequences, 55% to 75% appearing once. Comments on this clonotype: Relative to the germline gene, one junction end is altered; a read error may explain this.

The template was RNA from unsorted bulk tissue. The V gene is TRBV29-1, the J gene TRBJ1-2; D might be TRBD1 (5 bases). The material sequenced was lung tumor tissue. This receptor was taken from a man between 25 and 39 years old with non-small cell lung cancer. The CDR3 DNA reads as TGCAACGTTGAAGGGGCGAGTGGTTACACCTTC. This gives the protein CNVEGASGYTF. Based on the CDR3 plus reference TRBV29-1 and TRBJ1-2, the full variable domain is SAVISQKPSRDICQRGTSLTIQCQVDSQVTMMFWYRQQPGQSLTLIATANQGSEATYESGFVIDKFPISRPNLTFSTLTVSNMSPEDSSIYLCNVEGASGYTFGSGTRLTVV.